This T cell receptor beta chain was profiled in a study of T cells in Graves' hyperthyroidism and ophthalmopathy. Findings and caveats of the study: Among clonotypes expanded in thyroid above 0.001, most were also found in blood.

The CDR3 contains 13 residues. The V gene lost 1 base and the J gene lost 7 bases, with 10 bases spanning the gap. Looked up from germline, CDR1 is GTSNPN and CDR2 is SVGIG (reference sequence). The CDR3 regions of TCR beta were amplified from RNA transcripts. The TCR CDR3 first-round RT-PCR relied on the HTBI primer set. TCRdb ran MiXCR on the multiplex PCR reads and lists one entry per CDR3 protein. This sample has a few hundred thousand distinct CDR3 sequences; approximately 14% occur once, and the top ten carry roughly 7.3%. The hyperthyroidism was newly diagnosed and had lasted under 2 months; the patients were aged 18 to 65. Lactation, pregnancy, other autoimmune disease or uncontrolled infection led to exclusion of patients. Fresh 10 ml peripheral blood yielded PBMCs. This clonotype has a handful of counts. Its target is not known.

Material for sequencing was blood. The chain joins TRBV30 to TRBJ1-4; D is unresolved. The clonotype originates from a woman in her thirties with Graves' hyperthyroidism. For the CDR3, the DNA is TGTGCCTGGAGTGGAGGCGACGGTGAAAAACTGTTTTTT. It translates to CAWSGGDGEKLFF.